A selection of T cell receptor beta chains follows, all from one sample in a study of vaccination and CD4 T cells after COVID-19. TCRdb re-called the PCR reads with MiXCR, one entry per CDR3 protein. This table has 35,000 to 45,000 distinct CDR3 sequences, around 33% appearing once. The sequencing used CD4+ T cells from blood, collected about 7 months after SARS-CoV-2 vaccination. The source of these receptors is a human donor who had recovered from COVID-19. Each CDR3 is given with its conserved first and last residue. A D gene is named only where the DNA matches it firmly. Expanded clones get a size class; other rows say once, few or many, or leave the size out.

- | TRBJ1-2 | few | TRBV7-9 | CASSPLASGYTF | TGTGCCAGCAGCCCTCTGGCATCGGGCTACACCTTC
TRBD2 | TRBJ2-7 | - | TRBV27 | CASSGLAMAYEQYF | TGTGCCAGCAGTGGACTAGCCATGGCCTACGAGCAGTACTTC
TRBD2 | TRBJ2-1 | once | TRBV20-1 | CSASLPGLGSNEQFF | TGCAGTGCTAGTTTACCGGGACTAGGCTCCAATGAGCAGTTCTTC
TRBD2 | TRBJ2-1 | - | TRBV5-4 | CASSPATSGSTTYNEQFF | TGTGCCAGCAGCCCCGCGACTAGCGGGAGTACCACCTACAATGAGCAGTTCTTC
- | TRBJ1-2 | - | TRBV7-2 | CASSYTRDYGYTF | TGTGCCAGCAGTTACACGAGGGACTATGGCTACACCTTC
TRBD2 | TRBJ2-7 | few | TRBV18 | CASSPSRGLGGYEQYF | TGTGCCAGCTCACCCAGCCGGGGACTAGGAGGATACGAGCAGTACTTC
- | TRBJ1-2 | few | TRBV7-9 | CASSLALLGSRTINYGYTF | TGTGCCAGCAGCTTAGCGCTTTTGGGGAGTAGAACTATAAACTATGGCTACACCTTC
- | TRBJ1-2 | few | TRBV7-9 | CASSPLGNYGYTF | TGTGCCAGCAGCCCACTGGGAAACTATGGCTACACCTTC
TRBD2 | TRBJ2-2 | - | TRBV6-2/TRBV6-3 | CASSYRSGGGELFF | TGTGCCAGCAGTTACCGAAGCGGGGGCGGGGAGCTGTTTTTT
TRBD2 | TRBJ2-1 | - | TRBV2 | CASTLGLATYNEQFF | TGTGCCAGCACTCTGGGACTAGCGACCTACAATGAGCAGTTCTTC
- | TRBJ1-5 | few | TRBV4-1 | CASSQAPGAIGQPQHF | TGCGCCAGCAGCCAAGCGCCGGGGGCGATTGGTCAGCCCCAGCATTTT
TRBD1 | TRBJ2-1 | - | TRBV5-1 | CASSEGDRSYNEQFF | TGCGCCAGCAGCGAAGGGGACAGATCATACAATGAGCAGTTCTTC
- | TRBJ2-7 | few | TRBV19 | CASSITQGFEQYF | TGTGCCAGTAGTATAACCCAGGGTTTCGAGCAGTACTTC
- | TRBJ1-2 | - | TRBV20-1 | CSARHFMGQRGYGYTF | TGCAGTGCTAGGCACTTTATGGGACAACGGGGCTATGGCTACACCTTC
TRBD2 | TRBJ2-1 | - | TRBV20-1 | CSAGSGEVLRVKSPRDEQFF | TGCAGTGCCGGGAGCGGGGAAGTACTACGGGTAAAGTCCCCTCGTGATGAGCAGTTCTTC
TRBD2 | TRBJ2-5 | few | TRBV5-4 | CASSLGGLAQQETQYF | TGTGCCAGCAGCTTGGGGGGACTAGCGCAGCAAGAGACCCAGTACTTC
TRBD2 | TRBJ2-5 | - | TRBV12-3/TRBV12-4 | CASSIAGGWAETQYF | TGTGCCAGCAGTATAGCGGGAGGGTGGGCAGAGACCCAGTACTTC
- | TRBJ2-1 | - | TRBV7-3 | CASSFAFYNEQFF | TGTGCCAGCAGCTTCGCGTTCTACAATGAGCAGTTCTTC
TRBD2 | TRBJ2-2 | - | TRBV20-1 | CSAPHSGRGNTGELFF | TGCAGTGCTCCCCATAGCGGGAGAGGCAACACCGGGGAGCTGTTTTTT
TRBD2 | TRBJ2-7 | - | TRBV20-1 | CSAQRLAGDSEQYF | TGCAGTGCTCAACGACTAGCGGGAGATAGCGAGCAGTACTTC
- | TRBJ2-3 | - | TRBV28 | CASSSVGTQYF | TGTGCCAGCAGCTCAGTAGGTACGCAGTATTTT
- | TRBJ1-6 | - | TRBV10-3 | CAISDGSWSPLQF | TGTGCCATCAGTGACGGGAGTTGGTCACCCCTCCAGTTT
- | TRBJ2-7 | - | TRBV19 | CASSIGSGSYEQYF | TGTGCCAGTAGTATCGGGAGCGGATCCTACGAGCAGTACTTC
TRBD1 | TRBJ2-1 | - | TRBV7-2 | CASSRDRGSYNEQFF | TGTGCCAGCAGCCGAGACAGGGGGTCCTACAATGAGCAGTTCTTC
TRBD1 | TRBJ1-5 | few | TRBV19 | CASSMGQGRNQPQHF | TGTGCCAGTAGTATGGGACAGGGAAGGAATCAGCCCCAGCATTTT
- | TRBJ2-1 | - | TRBV28 | CASSRLVTLGNEQFF | TGTGCCAGCAGTAGACTAGTAACTTTGGGGAATGAGCAGTTCTTC
- | TRBJ2-1 | once | TRBV24-1 | CATSDRSPGGNEQFF | TGTGCCACCAGTGACCGGTCCCCGGGTGGGAATGAGCAGTTCTTC
- | TRBJ2-1 | - | TRBV7-2 | CASSLSGTGYNEQFF | TGTGCCAGCAGCCTTAGCGGGACAGGTTACAATGAGCAGTTCTTC
- | TRBJ2-3 | - | TRBV21-1 | CARERDRVRDTQYF | TGTGCCAGGGAACGGGACAGGGTACGAGATACGCAGTATTTT